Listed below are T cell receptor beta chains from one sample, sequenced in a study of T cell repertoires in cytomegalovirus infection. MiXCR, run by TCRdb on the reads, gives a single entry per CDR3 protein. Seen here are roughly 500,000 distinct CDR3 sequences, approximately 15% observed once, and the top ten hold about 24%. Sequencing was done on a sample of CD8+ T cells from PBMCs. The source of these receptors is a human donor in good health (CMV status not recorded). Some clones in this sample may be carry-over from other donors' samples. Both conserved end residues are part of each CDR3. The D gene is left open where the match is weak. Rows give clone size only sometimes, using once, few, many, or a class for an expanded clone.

CDR3 protein: CASSLGNGDYEQYF
CDR3 DNA: TGTGCCAGCAGCTTAGGGAATGGGGACTACGAGCAGTACTTC
V gene: TRBV7-9
clone size: NA
D gene: NA
J gene: TRBJ2-7

CDR3 protein: CASSSRTSGSLGEYF
CDR3 DNA: TGTGCCAGCAGTTCTCGGACTAGCGGGAGCCTCGGGGAGTACTTC
V gene: TRBV28
clone size: many
D gene: TRBD2
J gene: TRBJ2-4

CDR3 protein: CATRGTGGRSGANVLTF
CDR3 DNA: TGTGCCACAAGAGGGACAGGAGGCCGCTCTGGGGCCAACGTCCTGACTTTC
V gene: TRBV19
clone size: many
D gene: TRBD1
J gene: TRBJ2-6

CDR3 protein: CASSFRVPYEQYF
CDR3 DNA: TGTGCCAGCAGTTTTAGGGTACCCTACGAGCAGTACTTC
V gene: TRBV28
clone size: NA
D gene: NA
J gene: TRBJ2-7

CDR3 protein: CASSLQAGGPNDEQFF
CDR3 DNA: TGTGCCAGCAGCTTGCAAGCGGGGGGGCCTAACGATGAGCAGTTCTTC
V gene: TRBV5-6
clone size: many
D gene: TRBD2
J gene: TRBJ2-1

CDR3 protein: CASSLGLAGRVGADTQYF
CDR3 DNA: TGTGCCAGCAGCTTAGGCCTAGCGGGAAGAGTGGGGGCAGATACGCAGTATTTT
V gene: TRBV7-8
clone size: many
D gene: TRBD2
J gene: TRBJ2-3

CDR3 protein: CASRSLTQGATDTQYF
CDR3 DNA: TGTGCCAGCAGATCCCTAACGCAGGGGGCGACAGATACGCAGTATTTT
V gene: TRBV5-6
clone size: NA
D gene: TRBD1
J gene: TRBJ2-3

CDR3 protein: CAWSVGGYNEQFF
CDR3 DNA: TGTGCCTGGAGTGTGGGCGGGTACAATGAGCAGTTCTTC
V gene: TRBV30
clone size: many
D gene: NA
J gene: TRBJ2-1

CDR3 protein: CASSYSPDRDPYGYTF
CDR3 DNA: TGTGCCAGCAGTTACTCCCCTGACAGGGACCCCTATGGCTACACCTTC
V gene: TRBV6-2/TRBV6-3
clone size: NA
D gene: TRBD1
J gene: TRBJ1-2

CDR3 protein: CASSLSSPLTPDTQYF
CDR3 DNA: TGTGCCAGCAGCCTTAGCTCCCCCTTGACGCCAGATACGCAGTATTTT
V gene: TRBV6-2/TRBV6-3
clone size: many
D gene: NA
J gene: TRBJ2-3

CDR3 protein: CASSERRGHGETQYF
CDR3 DNA: TGTGCCAGCAGTGAACGAAGGGGGCATGGGGAGACCCAGTACTTC
V gene: TRBV6-1
clone size: many
D gene: TRBD1
J gene: TRBJ2-5

CDR3 protein: CASSAGLAGGDEQFF
CDR3 DNA: TGTGCCAGTAGCGCCGGGCTAGCGGGAGGGGATGAGCAGTTCTTC
V gene: TRBV19
clone size: few
D gene: TRBD2
J gene: TRBJ2-1

CDR3 protein: CASSQTGQFATNEKLFF
CDR3 DNA: TGTGCCAGCAGCCAAACAGGACAGTTTGCAACTAATGAAAAACTGTTTTTT
V gene: TRBV5-3
clone size: NA
D gene: NA
J gene: TRBJ1-4

CDR3 protein: CASTSTYNEQFF
CDR3 DNA: TGTGCCAGCACCTCGACCTACAATGAGCAGTTCTTC
V gene: TRBV7-9
clone size: many
D gene: NA
J gene: TRBJ2-1

CDR3 protein: CASSFGTFYLAKNIQYF
CDR3 DNA: TGTGCCAGCAGCTTCGGGACCTTCTACTTAGCCAAAAACATTCAGTACTTC
V gene: TRBV3-1
clone size: few
D gene: NA
J gene: TRBJ2-4

CDR3 protein: CASRDSYNSPLHF
CDR3 DNA: TGTGCCAGCAGGGACAGTTATAATTCACCCCTCCACTTT
V gene: TRBV2
clone size: NA
D gene: NA
J gene: TRBJ1-6

CDR3 protein: CASSFTAGGATSGGPYNEQFF
CDR3 DNA: TGTGCCAGCAGTTTCACGGCAGGGGGCGCGACTAGCGGAGGCCCCTACAATGAGCAGTTCTTC
V gene: TRBV28
clone size: few
D gene: NA
J gene: TRBJ2-1

CDR3 protein: CASSQDPVAYGYTF
CDR3 DNA: TGCGCCAGCAGCCAAGATCCCGTGGCCTATGGCTACACCTTC
V gene: TRBV4-1
clone size: few
D gene: NA
J gene: TRBJ1-2

CDR3 protein: CASREGTAGVYSPLHF
CDR3 DNA: TGTGCCAGCAGAGAGGGGACGGCAGGGGTTTATTCACCCCTCCACTTT
V gene: TRBV11-2
clone size: few
D gene: NA
J gene: TRBJ1-6

CDR3 protein: CASSAYSRAGRGVPNEQFF
CDR3 DNA: TGTGCCAGCAGTGCCTACTCCCGGGCGGGGCGGGGGGTGCCCAATGAGCAGTTCTTC
V gene: TRBV27
clone size: many
D gene: TRBD2
J gene: TRBJ2-1

CDR3 protein: CASSSWDGNQPQHF
CDR3 DNA: TGTGCCAGCAGCTCTTGGGACGGTAATCAGCCCCAGCATTTT
V gene: TRBV7-6
clone size: many
D gene: NA
J gene: TRBJ1-5

CDR3 protein: CASSQDFGTEAFF
CDR3 DNA: TGCGCCAGCAGCCAAGATTTTGGCACTGAAGCTTTCTTT
V gene: TRBV4-1
clone size: many
D gene: NA
J gene: TRBJ1-1

CDR3 protein: CASSLVQGPSEQYF
CDR3 DNA: TGTGCCAGCAGCCTTGTACAGGGTCCCTCCGAGCAGTACTTC
V gene: TRBV7-9
clone size: few
D gene: NA
J gene: TRBJ2-7

CDR3 protein: CASSIPGTGSYEQYF
CDR3 DNA: TGCGCCAGCAGCATACCCGGGACTGGCTCCTACGAGCAGTACTTC
V gene: TRBV5-1
clone size: few
D gene: NA
J gene: TRBJ2-7

CDR3 protein: CASSLARGSGANVLTF
CDR3 DNA: TGTGCCAGCAGCTTAGCGCGGGGCTCTGGGGCCAACGTCCTGACTTTC
V gene: TRBV7-9
clone size: many
D gene: NA
J gene: TRBJ2-6

CDR3 protein: CASRPTGESNQPQHF
CDR3 DNA: TGTGCCAGCAGGCCGACAGGGGAGAGCAATCAGCCCCAGCATTTT
V gene: TRBV6-6
clone size: many
D gene: TRBD1
J gene: TRBJ1-5

CDR3 protein: CASQEGSYNSPLHF
CDR3 DNA: TGTGCCAGCCAGGAGGGGTCCTATAATTCACCCCTCCACTTT
V gene: TRBV27
clone size: many
D gene: NA
J gene: TRBJ1-6

CDR3 protein: CASSAGLAYTDTQYF
CDR3 DNA: TGTGCCAGCAGCGCGGGACTAGCCTACACAGATACGCAGTATTTT
V gene: TRBV9
clone size: many
D gene: TRBD2
J gene: TRBJ2-3

CDR3 protein: CASSQQGGGQPQHF
CDR3 DNA: TGTGCCAGCAGCCAACAGGGAGGCGGGCAGCCCCAGCATTTT
V gene: TRBV27
clone size: NA
D gene: NA
J gene: TRBJ1-5

CDR3 protein: CASSQKSDSYEQYF
CDR3 DNA: TGTGCCAGCAGCCAAAAGAGTGACTCCTACGAGCAGTACTTC
V gene: TRBV11-2
clone size: NA
D gene: NA
J gene: TRBJ2-7

CDR3 protein: CASSPRGSGDIYNEQFF
CDR3 DNA: TGTGCCAGCAGCCCCCGGGGTAGCGGGGACATCTACAATGAGCAGTTCTTC
V gene: TRBV7-6
clone size: many
D gene: TRBD2
J gene: TRBJ2-1

CDR3 protein: CACPRDSVLDGYTF
CDR3 DNA: TGCGCCTGCCCCCGGGACAGTGTATTGGATGGCTACACCTTC
V gene: TRBV5-1
clone size: NA
D gene: TRBD1
J gene: TRBJ1-2

CDR3 protein: CASSGGVGYGYTF
CDR3 DNA: TGTGCCAGTAGTGGAGGGGTAGGATATGGCTACACCTTC
V gene: TRBV19
clone size: few
D gene: NA
J gene: TRBJ1-2

CDR3 protein: CASSLQREFPYNEQFF
CDR3 DNA: TGCGCCAGCAGCCTTCAGCGGGAGTTCCCCTACAATGAGCAGTTCTTC
V gene: TRBV4-1
clone size: many
D gene: TRBD2
J gene: TRBJ2-1